A single sample is the source of the 5 T cell receptor beta chains below, sequenced in a study of blood T cell repertoires in COVID-19. Sequenced by immunoSEQ multiplex PCR; TCRdb stores in-frame clones only, minus some. Here the sample spans 100,000 to 150,000 clones, about 89% being singletons. Sample: peripheral blood. Receptors were obtained from a middle-aged man with active or convalescent COVID-19.

This chain links TRBV28 with TRBJ1-3, with TRBD1 as a possible D gene (5 bases). This CDR3 comprises 13 residues. The germline V gene encodes CDR1 MDHEN and CDR2 SYDVKM. With 3 bases removed from V and 4 bases from J, the gap between germline ends came to 7 bases. The CDR3 nucleotides are TGTGCCAGCAGTTTTTGGGGCGGAAACACCATATATTTT. Amino acid sequence: CASSFWGGNTIYF.

The CDR3 nucleotides read TGTGCCAGCAGCGCATTAATGGGGGGCGGGGAGCTGTTTTTT. It translates to CASSALMGGGELFF. The chain links TRBV2 to TRBJ2-2, with D possibly being TRBD2 (6 bases). The germline V and J ends were trimmed by 6 bases and 7 bases, with 15 bases remaining between them. The CDR3 runs 14 residues. The germline gives CDR1 SNHLY, CDR2 FYNNEI.

Only one count was recorded for this clone. The chain employs TRBV9 and TRBJ2-2; the D gene is possibly TRBD2 (5 bases). With 4 bases removed from V and 1 base from J, the gap between germline ends came to 14 bases. Germline V lookup: CDR1 SGDLS, CDR2 YYNGEE. This CDR3 is 16 amino acids long. The CDR3 nucleotides read TGTGCCAGCAGCACCACGCGCGGAGGGAACACCGGGGAGCTGTTTTTT. It codes for CASSTTRGGNTGELFF.

V is TRBV28 and J is TRBJ2-5; D gene ambiguous. The CDR3 is 15 residues long. Germline CDR1 reads MDHEN; CDR2 reads SYDVKM. The V and J ends lost 2 bases and 5 bases respectively, with 15 bases between them. CDR3 sequence: CASSLTGSGGETQYF. CDR3 nucleotide sequence: TGTGCCAGCAGTTTAACCGGTTCGGGTGGGGAGACCCAGTACTTC.

The chain couples TRBV5-1 to TRBJ2-7; weak D call: TRBD1 (5 bases). CDR1 is SGHRS and CDR2 is YFSETQ in the germline V gene. This CDR3 is 12 amino acids long. V shed 5 bases and J shed 2 bases, with 8 bases lying between them. The CDR3 DNA reads as TGCGCCAGCAGTGGGGCCACCTACGAGCAGTACTTC. It codes for CASSGATYEQYF.